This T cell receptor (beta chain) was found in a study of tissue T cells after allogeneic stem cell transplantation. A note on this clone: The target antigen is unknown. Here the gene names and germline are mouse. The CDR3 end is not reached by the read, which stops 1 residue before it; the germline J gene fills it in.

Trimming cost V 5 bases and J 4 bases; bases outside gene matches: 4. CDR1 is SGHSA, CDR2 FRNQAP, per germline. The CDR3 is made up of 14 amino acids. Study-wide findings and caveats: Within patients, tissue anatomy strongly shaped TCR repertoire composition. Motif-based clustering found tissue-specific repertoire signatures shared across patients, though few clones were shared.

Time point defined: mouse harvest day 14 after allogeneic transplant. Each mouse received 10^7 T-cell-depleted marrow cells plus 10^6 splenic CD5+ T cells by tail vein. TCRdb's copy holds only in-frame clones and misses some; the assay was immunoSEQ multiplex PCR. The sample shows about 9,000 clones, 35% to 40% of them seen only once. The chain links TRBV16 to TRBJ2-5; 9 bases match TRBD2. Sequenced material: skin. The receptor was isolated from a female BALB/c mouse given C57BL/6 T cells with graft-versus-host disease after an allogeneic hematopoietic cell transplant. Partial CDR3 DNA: TGTGCAAGCAGCGTGGGACTGGGAAAAGACACCCAGTAC. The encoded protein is CASSVGLGKDTQY. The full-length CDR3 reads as CASSVGLGKDTQYF.